This T cell receptor (beta chain) comes out of a study of T cells after yellow fever vaccination. On this clonotype itself: Its antigen is still unknown.

Study-wide findings and caveats: Once the booster was given, most primary-vaccination clones reappeared, at roughly 96% for CD4 and 88% for CD8. When the response was secondary, it was weaker but reached its peak faster, day 5 versus 15. CD4 and CD8 compartments shared a small share of clonotypes.

TCRdb re-derived calls from the 5' RACE reads in MiXCR, one entry per CDR3 protein. The top ten hold approximately 30% of the sample, which has tens of thousands of distinct CDR3 sequences, around 7% seen once. The germline CDR1 and CDR2 sequences are MNHNS and SASEGT. Trimming took off 5 bases at V and 3 bases at J, with 13 bases between the two ends. The CDR3 extends over 14 amino acids. The gene calls are TRBV6-1 and TRBJ1-1; D might be TRBD1 (6 bases). The sample in question was CD8+ T cells sorted from PBMCs, obtained around 10 days after the first yellow fever vaccination. The clonotype originates from a man aged 18 to 29 who received the YFV17D yellow fever vaccine. Here the CDR3 reads CASSLGGLDTEAFF. CDR3 sequence (DNA): TGTGCCAGCAGTCTAGGGGGGCTCGACACTGAAGCTTTCTTT.